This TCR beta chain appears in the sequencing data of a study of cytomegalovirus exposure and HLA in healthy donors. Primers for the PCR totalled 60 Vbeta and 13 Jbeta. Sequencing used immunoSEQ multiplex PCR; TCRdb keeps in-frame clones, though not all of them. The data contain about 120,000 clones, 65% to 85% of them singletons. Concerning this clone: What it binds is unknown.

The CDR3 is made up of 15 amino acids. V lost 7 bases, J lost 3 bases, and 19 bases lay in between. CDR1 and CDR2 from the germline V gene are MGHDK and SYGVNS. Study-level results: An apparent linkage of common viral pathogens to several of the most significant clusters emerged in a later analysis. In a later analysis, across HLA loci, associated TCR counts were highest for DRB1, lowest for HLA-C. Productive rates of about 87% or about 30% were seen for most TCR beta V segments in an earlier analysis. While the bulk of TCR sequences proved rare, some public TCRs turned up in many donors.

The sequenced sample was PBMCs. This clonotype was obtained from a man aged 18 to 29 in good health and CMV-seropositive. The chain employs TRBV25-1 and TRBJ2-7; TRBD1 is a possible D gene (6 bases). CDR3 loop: CASNARQAGDYEQYF. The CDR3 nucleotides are TGTGCCAGCAACGCGCGTCAGGCAGGGGACTACGAGCAGTACTTC.